Below, 31 T cell receptor beta chains from the same sample are listed, as sequenced in a study of technical replicates of blood from a few donors. Assay: immunoSEQ multiplex PCR; the TCRdb copy retains only in-frame clones and omits some. The sample yields 70,000 to 85,000 clones, around 97% seen once. Sequenced input: T cells isolated from PBMCs. These receptors were collected from a human donor in good health.

The chain combines TRBV29-1 with TRBJ2-1; D not certain. CDR1 and CDR2 (germline): SQVTM, ANQGSEA. Trimming stripped 8 bases from V and 5 bases from J, with 10 bases between. This CDR3 region has 11 residues. The CDR3 region is CSPRADNEQFF. The DNA of the CDR3 is TGCAGCCCACGCGCGGACAATGAGCAGTTCTTC.

The chain combines TRBV18 with TRBJ2-1; TRBD1 matches at 9 bases. The V gene end was trimmed by 3 bases and the J gene end by 7 bases; junction bases not matched to a gene: 7. This CDR3 has 15 residues. Per the germline V gene, CDR1 is KGHSH and CDR2 is LQKENI. The CDR3 loop reads CASSPGQGRMNEQFF. The CDR3 nucleotides are TGTGCCAGCTCACCGGGACAGGGTAGGATGAATGAGCAGTTCTTC.

V and J are TRBV6-5 and TRBJ1-2; D not resolved. Germline CDR1 MNHEY, CDR2 SVGAGI. This CDR3 has 15 residues. V lost 0 bases and J 2 bases, leaving 10 bases between the germline ends. The CDR3, as DNA: TGTGCCAGCAGTTACTCAGAGGGAGGGAACTATGGCTACACCTTC. This sequence encodes CASSYSEGGNYGYTF.

V gene TRBV6-1 combines with J gene TRBJ2-7; D may be TRBD2 (6 bases). The germline CDR1 and CDR2 sequences are MNHNS and SASEGT. This CDR3 spans 13 amino acids. With 5 bases removed from V and 3 bases from J, the gap between germline ends came to 11 bases. The CDR3 protein is CASSPSGHYEQYF. DNA for the CDR3: TGTGCCAGCAGTCCAAGCGGGCACTACGAGCAGTACTTC.

The V and J genes are TRBV27 and TRBJ2-1, with TRBD2 as a possible D gene (5 bases). The V gene lost 7 bases and the J gene lost 5 bases, with 21 bases spanning the gap. The CDR3 length is 16 residues. Germline V CDR1 and CDR2: MNHEY, SMNVEV (reference sequence). The CDR3 spells CASTATGGPPDNEQFF. CDR3 DNA sequence: TGTGCCAGCACCGCAACTGGCGGGCCGCCAGACAATGAGCAGTTCTTC.

The chain links TRBV27 to TRBJ2-1; 10 nucleotides align to TRBD2. This CDR3 is 16 amino acids long. With 0 bases clipped from V and 8 bases from J, the junction kept 7 bases outside the gene matches. Germline lookup yields CDR1 MNHEY and CDR2 SMNVEV (reference sequence). In DNA, the CDR3 is TGTGCCAGCAGTTTATCCCTAGCGGGGGTGGTAGATGAGCAGTTCTTC. Its protein product is CASSLSLAGVVDEQFF.

The rearrangement joins TRBV11-2 to TRBJ2-7; TRBD2 aligns across 9 bases. CDR3 length: 17 residues. Germline V gives CDR1 SGHAT, CDR2 FQNNGV. V trimming: 1 base; J trimming: 6 bases; junction bases outside the gene matches: 13. CDR3 DNA: TGTGCCAGCAGCTTAGGCGGGGGGGCAACATCACTGGGCGAGCAGTACTTC. Encoded protein: CASSLGGGATSLGEQYF.

The chain combines TRBV29-1 with TRBJ1-1; no firm D call. Deletions cut 7 bases from V and 4 bases from J, with 7 bases between. Germline CDR1 SQVTM, CDR2 ANQGSEA. CDR3 size: 10 residues. Written as DNA, the CDR3 is TGCAGCGCCCGGGTCACTGAAGCTTTCTTT. This encodes CSARVTEAFF.

This chain joins TRBV7-2 and TRBJ2-3; 8 bases fit TRBD2. Germline V gene data show CDR1 as SGHTA and CDR2 as FQGNSA. V lost 4 bases, J lost 4 bases, and 16 bases stayed unmatched. CDR3 size: 18 residues. CDR3 in amino acids: CASSYGRGRGAFPDTQYF. The CDR3 DNA is TGTGCCAGCAGCTACGGCCGGGGGCGGGGGGCCTTCCCAGATACGCAGTATTTT.

The chain uses TRBV4-1 and TRBJ1-6, with a weak D call TRBD1 (5 bases). Germline V CDR1 and CDR2: MGHRA, YSYEKL. This CDR3 comprises 15 residues. The germline V and J ends were trimmed by 6 bases and 2 bases, with 11 bases remaining between them. In DNA, the CDR3 is TGCGCCAGCAGACTCGACAGAGCCTATAATTCACCCCTCCACTTT. Translated: CASRLDRAYNSPLHF.

This rearrangement joins TRBV5-8 to TRBJ2-2; the D gene is possibly TRBD1 (5 bases). Looked up from germline, CDR1 is SGHTS and CDR2 is YDEGEE. The ends were cut back, 4 bases at V and 8 bases at J, with 12 bases in the middle. This CDR3 contains 13 residues. The DNA for the CDR3 is TGTGCCAGCAGCGCAGGGTTAACAGGGGAGCTGTTTTTT. Its translation is CASSAGLTGELFF.

V and J are TRBV2 and TRBJ2-7; no reliable D call. Germline V gives CDR1 SNHLY, CDR2 FYNNEI. The CDR3 runs to 11 residues. Trimming cost V 3 bases and J 6 bases, with 6 bases left between them. The CDR3 DNA reads as TGTGCCAGCAGTGACCGGGTCGAGCAGTACTTC. Its protein product is CASSDRVEQYF. The whole variable domain, filled in from reference TRBV2 and TRBJ2-7, reads EPEVTQTPSHQVTQMGQEVILRCVPISNHLYFYWYRQILGQKVEFLVSFYNNEISEKSEIFDDQFSVERPDGSNFTLKIRSTKLEDSAMYFCASSDRVEQYFGPGTRLTVT.

The rearrangement links TRBV28 to TRBJ2-5; possibly TRBD1 for D (6 bases). Trimming cost V 3 bases and J 6 bases, with 17 bases left between them. CDR1 MDHEN and CDR2 SYDVKM come from the germline V gene. There are 15 residues in the CDR3. This chain's CDR3 is CASSLSRGVSKTQYF. The CDR3, as DNA: TGTGCCAGCAGTTTGAGCAGGGGAGTCTCCAAGACCCAGTACTTC.

The gene calls are TRBV28 and TRBJ1-1, with 8 bases identical to TRBD1. The CDR3 extends over 15 amino acids. Germline-derived CDR1 and CDR2 are MDHEN and SYDVKM. J lost 1 base, V lost 5 bases, and 6 bases had no gene match. CDR3 coding DNA: TGTGCCAGCAGTGCCCGGACAGGGCCGAACACTGAAGCTTTCTTT. Translating it yields CASSARTGPNTEAFF.

This rearrangement joins TRBV10-3 to TRBJ2-5; perhaps TRBD1 as D (5 bases). Germline CDR1 ENHRY, CDR2 SYGVKD. This CDR3 is 15 amino acids long. Trimming left V 3 bases short and J 3 bases short, with 14 bases between. The CDR3 loop is CAISEPLAGKETQYF. CDR3 DNA sequence: TGTGCCATCAGTGAACCTCTGGCAGGGAAAGAGACCCAGTACTTC.

V gene TRBV10-2 combines with J gene TRBJ2-1; 8 nucleotides agree with TRBD2. CDR3 length: 13 residues. The V gene's germline CDR1 is WSHSY and CDR2 SAAADI. J gave up 3 bases and V 6 bases, and 1 base lay outside the gene matches. CDR3 residues: CASRLAGYNEQFF. The CDR3 DNA is TGCGCCAGCAGGCTAGCGGGCTACAATGAGCAGTTCTTC.

The chain links TRBV5-8 to TRBJ1-2; D not certain. The CDR3 is 15 residues long. Germline V CDR1 and CDR2: SGHTS, YDEGEE. Trimming removed 2 bases from V and 3 bases from J, with 14 bases in between. DNA of the CDR3: TGTGCCAGCAGCTTATCTCGACAAGCCTACTATGGCTACACCTTC. Its translation: CASSLSRQAYYGYTF.

This sequence joins TRBV7-3 and TRBJ1-1, with 7 bases matching TRBD1. CDR1 and CDR2 from the germline V gene are SGHTA and FQGTGA. The V segment lost 5 bases and the J segment 12 bases; nucleotides outside the gene matches: 15. CDR3 length equals 14 residues. The CDR3 region is CASSLLMTGRQPFF. CDR3 in DNA: TGTGCCAGCAGCCTCCTCATGACAGGGAGACAACCTTTCTTT.

The chain couples TRBV11-3 to TRBJ2-1, with D uncertain. Germline V gives CDR1 SGHNT, CDR2 YENEEA. Trimming removed 0 bases at V and 3 bases at J, with 6 bases between. The CDR3 has 14 residues. The CDR3 DNA sequence: TGTGCCAGCAGCTTAGAGGCGGACTACAATGAGCAGTTCTTC. Its translation: CASSLEADYNEQFF.

The V call is TRBV5-1, the J call TRBJ1-1, with D maybe TRBD1 (5 bases). The V end was cut by 0 bases, the J end by 1 base, with 10 bases between. The CDR3 covers 15 residues. Germline CDR1 and CDR2: SGHRS and YFSETQ. CDR3 DNA: TGCGCCAGCAGCTTGGCTCGGGGGAAGAACACTGAAGCTTTCTTT. It specifies CASSLARGKNTEAFF.

The chain recombines TRBV28 with TRBJ2-5, with D uncertain. Between the trimmed V and J ends, which lost 6 bases and 4 bases, there was a span of 15 bases. This CDR3 has 14 amino acids. The germline CDR1 and CDR2 sequences are MDHEN and SYDVKM. The CDR3 loop reads CASSMSALPETQYF. CDR3 nucleotide sequence: TGTGCCAGCAGCATGAGTGCGCTTCCAGAGACCCAGTACTTC.

The chain links TRBV27 to TRBJ2-1; TRBD2 is a possible D gene (5 bases). The CDR3 totals 17 residues. Trimming took 5 bases from V and 5 from J, leaving 22 bases between them. Per the germline V gene, CDR1 is MNHEY and CDR2 is SMNVEV (reference sequence). This chain's CDR3 is CASSAKKRSKEDNEQFF. The CDR3, as DNA: TGTGCCAGCAGTGCTAAGAAGCGGTCGAAAGAGGACAATGAGCAGTTCTTC.

The CDR3 DNA sequence: TGTGCCAGCAGCTTAGCCGAGGGTTTATCCTACGAGCAGTACTTC. Residues: CASSLAEGLSYEQYF. This sequence joins TRBV11-3 and TRBJ2-7; possible D gene TRBD2, 5 bases. The CDR3 spans 15 residues. Trimming took 1 base from V and 1 from J, leaving 11 bases between them. Germline V gene sequence: CDR1 SGHNT, CDR2 YENEEA.

V and J are TRBV5-6 and TRBJ1-1, with TRBD1 matching over 9 bases. Germline V gives CDR1 SGHDT, CDR2 YYEEEE. V gave up 2 bases and J gave up 13 bases; unmatched junction bases: 6. The CDR3 runs 12 residues. The CDR3 sequence is CASSFWGQGGFF. In nucleotides, the CDR3 is TGTGCCAGCAGCTTTTGGGGACAGGGAGGTTTCTTT.

This chain uses TRBV19 with TRBJ1-1; 8 nucleotides line up with TRBD1. From germline, CDR1 is LNHDA and CDR2 SQIVND (reference sequence). After removal of 2 bases from V and 5 bases from J, the junction contained 1 base not matched to a gene. The CDR3 loop spans 13 amino acids. CDR3 nucleotides: TGTGCCAGTAGTATAAGGACAGGGACTGAAGCTTTCTTT. Translating it yields CASSIRTGTEAFF.

The rearrangement uses TRBV6-4 and TRBJ2-1, with 9 bases fitting TRBD2. Germline loops: CDR1 MRHNA, CDR2 SNTAGT. V lost 2 bases to trimming and J lost 4 bases; unmatched junction nucleotides: 3. The CDR3 is 15 residues long. CDR3 coding DNA: TGTGCCAGCAGTGACGGGGCGGGGGGGTACAATGAGCAGTTCTTC. Translating gives CASSDGAGGYNEQFF.

This chain connects TRBV7-2 to TRBJ1-2; 7 positions match TRBD1. This CDR3 region has 16 residues. CDR1 and CDR2 from the germline V gene are SGHTA and FQGNSA. V was clipped by 5 bases and J by 4 bases; unmatched bases: 13. The CDR3 is CASSMTGNPPPYGYTF. The CDR3 DNA sequence: TGTGCCAGCAGCATGACAGGGAACCCTCCGCCCTATGGCTACACCTTC.

This chain joins TRBV13 and TRBJ2-7; a possible D gene is TRBD2 (6 bases). This CDR3 region has 14 residues. Germline V gene lookup returns CDR1 PRHDT and CDR2 FYEKMQ (reference sequence). With 7 bases removed from V and 0 bases from J, the gap between germline ends came to 13 bases. The CDR3 reads CASNGGPDSYEQYF. DNA for the CDR3: TGTGCCAGCAACGGAGGGCCTGACTCCTACGAGCAGTACTTC.

CDR3 protein: CASSAGLAGGKTSTDTQYF. For the CDR3, the DNA is TGTGCCAGCAGCGCCGGACTAGCGGGGGGGAAGACTAGCACAGATACGCAGTATTTT. This chain connects TRBV13 to TRBJ2-3; 15 bases are a match to TRBD2. The CDR3 has 19 amino acids. Per germline, CDR1 PRHDT and CDR2 FYEKMQ (reference sequence). V shed 5 bases and J 0 bases; nucleotides not matched to a gene: 9.

The chain combines TRBV7-9 with TRBJ1-1, with 12 positions matching TRBD1. The CDR3 has 18 amino acids. Germline V CDR1 and CDR2: SEHNR, FQNEAQ (reference sequence). With 4 bases clipped from V and 3 bases from J, the junction kept 12 bases outside the gene matches. The DNA for the CDR3 is TGTGCCAGCAGCTCCGGGACAGGGGGCGCCGGGGCCTACACTGAAGCTTTCTTT. This gives the protein CASSSGTGGAGAYTEAFF.

The rearrangement joins TRBV5-1 to TRBJ2-7; D uncertain. V lost 4 bases to trimming and J lost 3 bases, with 14 bases between them. This CDR3 has 14 residues. Per germline, CDR1 SGHRS and CDR2 YFSETQ. CDR3 bases: TGCGCCAGCAGCGAAAACCTACAGTTCTACGAGCAGTACTTC. Translating gives CASSENLQFYEQYF.